The following is a T cell receptor (beta chain) sequence with its context. The target of this receptor is not known. Base-call qualities are not available, and no considerably larger clone is one nucleotide away. Taken from the germline V gene, the CDR1 and CDR2 loops are KGHSH and LQKENI. V lost 0 bases and J lost 4 bases, and the count of bases not matched to a germline gene is 8. The CDR3 contains 16 residues, cysteine and phenylalanine counted. Just CDR3 DNA is preserved here, 48 bases in frame from base 1. CD8 naive samples were CD45RO-negative cells positively selected for CCR7, giving a CD45RA+CCR7+ population that excluded TemRA cells. The donors were healthy, HIV-negative adults who had no recently reported acute infections or vaccinations. Only Caucasian adults living in Nashville, Tennessee, USA were represented among the donors. Blood was collected by leukapheresis, and PBMCs were isolated by Ficoll-Histopaque density gradient centrifugation and then cryopreserved in liquid nitrogen vapor phase. Analytical flow cytometry was used to check the purity and quantity of each magnetically sorted T cell population. Each sorted fraction had its genomic DNA isolated and then quantified by UV absorbance on a Nanodrop 2000c.

The data originate from a study of shared clonotypes between healthy human individuals (dated by TCRdb to about 2020). Regarding the study in general: A few men and a couple of women, aged 18 to 49 years, made up the cohort. To estimate repertoire size and how much clonotype sharing occurs between individuals, the study deeply sequenced the blood TCR repertoires of 4 to 6 healthy adults. To increase sequencing depth and limit assay-specific biases, different laboratories used diverse techniques to prepare libraries and sequence TCR repertoires. Per donor, leukapheresis produced somewhere between about 0.9 and 9.5 billion PBMCs. For each donor, CD4 naive and CD4 memory were each run on three plates, CD8 naive on two plates, and CD8 memory on one plate. The paper as a whole reports these results and caveats: Compared with non-shared clonotypes, clonotypes shared by all four sorted-subset donors had higher generation probabilities. Naive subsets generally had larger estimated clonotype richness than memory subsets did. Incomplete sequencing was indicated by rarefaction of sorted-subset datasets, despite the large sequencing depth. Pairwise subsampling indicated that sequencing depth was expected to affect the degree of clonotype sharing among donors. Because the study included a small number of donors, the genetic and exposure-history diversity represented was limited. Across a handful of donors, about 4.5% of naive CD4, roughly 3.4% of naive CD8, 2.3% of memory CD4, and 0.4% of memory CD8 clonotypes were shared. Sampling was restricted to blood, and TCR repertoires in tissue are likely to differ from TCR repertoires in blood.

TCR CDR3 regions were amplified from genomic DNA by multiplex PCR using the deep immunoSEQ assay. For each cell subset, the extracted genomic DNA was distributed evenly across all wells of several immunoSEQ 96-well plates, and each plate served as one replicate. Each replicate PCR for sorted subsets received around 200 ng genomic DNA, equal to about 30,000 T cell genomes. Purified libraries were measured with a Qubit 3.0 fluorometer, size-checked on a Bioanalyzer 2100, and measured again with the KAPA Library Quantification kit. Every immunoSEQ 96-well plate was sequenced on a dedicated single-read 150-cycle Illumina NextSeq 550 flow cell. The source study handled its data this way. Because the immunoSEQ output included only junctional sequences and no quality scores, the filtering could not be the same as the filtering used for full-length reads. Sequences were annotated with PyIR, a Python wrapper for IgBLAST v1.9, using IMGT germline references to assign V/J genes and CDR3. Reads were filtered out if the reads had weak V/J assignments (E-value above 1e-6), no CDR3, stop codons, out-of-frame junctions, or ambiguous translated residues. V3J clonotypes were defined by identical inferred V gene, J gene, and CDR3 amino acid sequence. Percentage overlap between repertoires was computed as shared unique clonotypes divided by the size of the smaller repertoire. Three approaches were used to assess repertoire richness: RTK rarefaction, the Chao1 estimator, and Recon v2.1 estimates of unobserved clonotypes. For all TCRbeta clonotypes obtained by the gDNA method from a handful of donors, generation probabilities were computed with OLGA. TCRdb provides this immuneACCESS table in a form limited to in-frame rearrangements. Some clones are lacking; in checked studies, under half of them reflect an unresolved V gene, and why the rest are absent is not known. The DNA was the basis for D and trimming; V, J and clone size are from that table. This sample gives some 580,000 clones in total; 95% to 98% of them show up just once. The ten largest clones capture 0.3% of the sample.

The chain is assembled from TRBV18 and TRBJ2-7, and TRBD1 matches 8 of the central bases. The source of this sequence is a man between 25 and 39 years old in good health. Sample: naive CD8+ T cells sorted from blood. The cell subset or site label for this specimen denotes: CD45RA+CCR7+. The nucleotides read TGTGCCAGCTCACCACCATCTCAGGGGGCTTTTTACGAGCAGTACTTC. This encodes CASSPPSQGAFYEQYF.